The present entry profiles one T cell receptor beta chain with its context. The target antigen is unknown. These data belong to a study of vaccination effects on CD4 cells after COVID-19. Whole-study findings and limits: Pronounced clonal contraction occurred in clones induced by infection and by vaccine late after vaccination.

CDR3 size: 14 residues. CDR1 LNHDA and CDR2 SQIVND come from the germline V gene (reference sequence). The V gene lost 1 base and the J gene lost 5 bases, with 11 bases spanning the gap. Peptide-pool stimulation followed by sequencing identified expanded antigen-specific CD4+ clonotypes in the ViraFEST assay. With roughly nine days of culture completed, CD4+ T cells were isolated. Participants each got two BNT162b2 or mRNA-1273 vaccine doses. Sequencing was performed with immunoSEQ multiplex PCR; in TCRdb, only in-frame clones are kept and a portion is missing. Seen here are around 81,000 clones, more than 60% observed once, and the top ten hold around 1%.

The sample in question was CD4+ T cells from PBMCs cultured with HCoV-OC43 spike peptides, obtained after COVID-19 vaccination. As for subset: HCoV-OC43 spike overlapping peptide pool stimulation. The receptor was derived from a human donor who received a COVID-19 vaccine. This rearrangement joins TRBV19 to TRBJ2-5; D may be TRBD2 (5 bases). The CDR3 region is CASSIGPSQETQYF. The CDR3 region has the DNA TGTGCCAGTAGTATAGGGCCTAGCCAGGAGACCCAGTACTTC.